This TCR beta chain was documented in a study of shared clonotypes between healthy human individuals. Study as a whole: The composition of the donors was a couple of women and a few men aged 18 to 49.

The study's findings and limits: Naive subsets typically showed greater estimated richness than memory subsets.

In the case of this clone: Its antigen is as yet unknown. This CDR3 is also generated by other DNA sequences in the sample.

The CDR3 consists of 14 residues. In germline, CDR1 is SEHNR, CDR2 FQNEAQ (reference sequence). Trimming took 0 bases from V and 0 from J, leaving 5 bases between them. Naive CD8 populations comprised CD45RO-negative cells positively selected for CCR7, excluding terminally differentiated effector memory CD45RA+ cells. Each donor was a Caucasian adult residing in Nashville, Tennessee. Per sorted-subset replicate PCR, input was approximately 200 ng DNA, representing tens of thousands of T cell genomes. Only in-frame clones appear in the TCRdb table, and some are missing; sequencing was by immunoSEQ multiplex PCR. Of around 580,000 clones listed, nearly 98% are singletons.

V and J are TRBV7-9 and TRBJ1-2; D call uncertain. Sequencing was done on a sample of naive CD8+ T cells sorted from blood. This TCR derives from a man aged 25-40 years in good health. This CDR3 is CASSLAAANYGYTF. The CDR3 DNA follows: TGTGCCAGCAGCTTAGCGGCGGCTAACTATGGCTACACCTTC.